This T cell receptor (beta chain) emerged from a study of T cell changes during pregnancy in multiple sclerosis. This clone was counted a single time. CDR3 length: 15 amino acids. The J segment lost 3 bases and the V segment lost 2 bases, leaving 4 bases of the junction unmatched. The V gene's germline CDR1 is SGHRS and CDR2 YFSETQ. The repertoire was sequenced with immunoSEQ multiplex PCR; TCRdb's copy has only in-frame clones and lacks some. The profile shows about 39,000 clones, approximately 94% of them singletons. The sample was CD4+ T cells from peripheral blood mononuclear cells, taken after pregnancy. The TCR originated in a female donor with multiple sclerosis, enrolled in a pregnancy study. The rearrangement uses TRBV5-1 and TRBJ2-3; 9 bases fit TRBD1. CDR3 loop: CASSLQGARTDTQYF. CDR3 DNA: TGCGCCAGCAGCTTACAGGGGGCGCGAACAGATACGCAGTATTTT.